This TCR beta chain was captured in a study of identifying expanded T cells in peripheral blood. Study-level results: Clone count variance between two-week samples rose with total template count. Technical replicates showed roughly 1.2 changed clones; roughly two weeks 15 to 20; four weeks 19.

No infections or other immune events were documented during collection. Regarding this clone: Its antigen is not identified.

The V and J ends lost 0 bases and 7 bases respectively, with 13 bases between them. CDR1 and CDR2 (germline): GTSNPN, SVGIG (reference sequence). This CDR3 comprises 13 residues. Sequenced by immunoSEQ multiplex PCR; TCRdb stores in-frame clones only, minus some. The table records about 110,000 clones, roughly 91% of them present only once. This chain connects TRBV30 to TRBJ2-7, with D unresolved. This receptor was obtained from a person aged 18 to 75 in good health. Sequencing used blood. The CDR3 here is CAWSVSEVGEQYF. The CDR3 DNA reads as TGTGCCTGGAGTGTCAGCGAAGTGGGGGAGCAGTACTTC.